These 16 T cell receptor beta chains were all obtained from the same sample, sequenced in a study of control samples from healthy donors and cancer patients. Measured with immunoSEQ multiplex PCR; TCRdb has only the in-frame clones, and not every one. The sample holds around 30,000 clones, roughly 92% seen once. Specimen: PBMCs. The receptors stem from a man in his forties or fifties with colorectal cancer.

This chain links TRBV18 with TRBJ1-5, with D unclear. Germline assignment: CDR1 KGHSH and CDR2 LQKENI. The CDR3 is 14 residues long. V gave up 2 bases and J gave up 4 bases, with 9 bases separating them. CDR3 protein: CASSPAAGNQPQHF. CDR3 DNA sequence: TGTGCCAGCTCACCAGCGGCAGGAAATCAGCCCCAGCATTTT.

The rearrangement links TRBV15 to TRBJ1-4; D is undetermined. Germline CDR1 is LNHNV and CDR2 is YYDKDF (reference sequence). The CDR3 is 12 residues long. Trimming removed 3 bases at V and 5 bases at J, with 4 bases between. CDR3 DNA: TGTGCCACCAGCAGGCCCAATGAAAAACTGTTTTTT. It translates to CATSRPNEKLFF.

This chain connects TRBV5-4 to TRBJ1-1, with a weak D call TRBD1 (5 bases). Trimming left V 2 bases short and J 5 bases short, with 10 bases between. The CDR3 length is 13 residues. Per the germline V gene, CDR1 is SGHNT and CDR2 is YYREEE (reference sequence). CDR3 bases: TGTGCCAGCAGCTTAACAGGTCGTACTGAAGCTTTCTTT. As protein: CASSLTGRTEAFF.

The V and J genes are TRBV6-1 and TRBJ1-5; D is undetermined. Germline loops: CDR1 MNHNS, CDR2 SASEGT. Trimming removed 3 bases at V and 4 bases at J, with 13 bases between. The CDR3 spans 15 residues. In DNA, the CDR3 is TGTGCCAGCAGTGATTTGTCCCCCGGGAATCAGCCCCAGCATTTT. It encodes CASSDLSPGNQPQHF.

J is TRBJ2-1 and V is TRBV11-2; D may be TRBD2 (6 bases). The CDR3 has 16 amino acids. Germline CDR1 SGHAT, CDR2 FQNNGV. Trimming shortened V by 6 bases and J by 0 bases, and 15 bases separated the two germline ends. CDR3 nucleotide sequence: TGTGCCAGCAGAACAACTAGCTTTAGCTCCTACAATGAGCAGTTCTTC. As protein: CASRTTSFSSYNEQFF.

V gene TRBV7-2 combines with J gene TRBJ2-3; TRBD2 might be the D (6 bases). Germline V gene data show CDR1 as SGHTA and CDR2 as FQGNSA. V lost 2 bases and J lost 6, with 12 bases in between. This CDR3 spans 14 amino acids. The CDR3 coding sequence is TGTGCCAGCAGCTTAATCGAGGGGAGGGATACGCAGTATTTT. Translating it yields CASSLIEGRDTQYF.

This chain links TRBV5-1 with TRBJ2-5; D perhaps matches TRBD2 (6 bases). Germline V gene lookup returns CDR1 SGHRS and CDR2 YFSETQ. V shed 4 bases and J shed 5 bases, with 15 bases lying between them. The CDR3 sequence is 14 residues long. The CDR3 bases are TGCGCCAGCAGCCCGCCGGGGGTCCGCGAGACCCAGTACTTC. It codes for CASSPPGVRETQYF.

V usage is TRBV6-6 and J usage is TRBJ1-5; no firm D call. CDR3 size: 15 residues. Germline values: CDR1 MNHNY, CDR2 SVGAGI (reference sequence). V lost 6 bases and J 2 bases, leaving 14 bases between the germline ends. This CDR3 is CASSETVGGNQPQHF. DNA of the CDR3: TGTGCCAGCAGCGAGACGGTCGGTGGCAATCAGCCCCAGCATTTT.

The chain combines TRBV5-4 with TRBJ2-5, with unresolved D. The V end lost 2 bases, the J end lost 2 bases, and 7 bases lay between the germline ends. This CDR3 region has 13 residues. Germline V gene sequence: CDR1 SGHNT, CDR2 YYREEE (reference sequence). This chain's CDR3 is CASSLVFQETQYF. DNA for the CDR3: TGTGCCAGCAGCTTAGTCTTTCAAGAGACCCAGTACTTC. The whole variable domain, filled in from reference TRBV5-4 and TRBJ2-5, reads ETGVTQSPTHLIKTRGQQVTLRCSSQSGHNTVSWYQQALGQGPQFIFQYYREEENGRGNFPPRFSGLQFPNYSSELNVNALELDDSALYLCASSLVFQETQYFGPGTRLLVL.

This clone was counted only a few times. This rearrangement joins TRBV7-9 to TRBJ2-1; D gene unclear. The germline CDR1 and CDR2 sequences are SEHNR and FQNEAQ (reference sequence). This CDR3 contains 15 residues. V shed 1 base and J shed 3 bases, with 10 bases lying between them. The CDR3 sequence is CASSLVSIDYNEQFF. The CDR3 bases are TGTGCCAGCAGCTTAGTCAGTATAGACTACAATGAGCAGTTCTTC.

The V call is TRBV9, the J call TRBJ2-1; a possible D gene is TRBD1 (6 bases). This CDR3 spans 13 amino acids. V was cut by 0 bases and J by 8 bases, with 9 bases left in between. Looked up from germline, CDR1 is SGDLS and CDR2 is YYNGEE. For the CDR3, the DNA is TGTGCCAGCAGCGTAGGAGGGGGTGATGAGCAGTTCTTC. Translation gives CASSVGGGDEQFF.

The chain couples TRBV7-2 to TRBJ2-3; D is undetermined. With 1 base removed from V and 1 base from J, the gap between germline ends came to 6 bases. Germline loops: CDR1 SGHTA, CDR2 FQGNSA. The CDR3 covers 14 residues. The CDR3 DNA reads TGTGCCAGCAGCTTAGACTACCGCACAGATACGCAGTATTTT. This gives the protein CASSLDYRTDTQYF.

The CDR3 sequence is CASSGKRGANVLTF. The CDR3 coding sequence is TGTGCCAGCAGCGGAAAAAGAGGGGCCAACGTCCTGACTTTC. V is TRBV3-1 (or the pseudogene TRBV3-2) and J is TRBJ2-6, with D uncertain. CDR3 length: 14 amino acids. Germline CDR1 is LGHDT and CDR2 is YNNKEL (reference sequence). V was trimmed by 5 bases and J by 4 bases, leaving 9 bases between them.

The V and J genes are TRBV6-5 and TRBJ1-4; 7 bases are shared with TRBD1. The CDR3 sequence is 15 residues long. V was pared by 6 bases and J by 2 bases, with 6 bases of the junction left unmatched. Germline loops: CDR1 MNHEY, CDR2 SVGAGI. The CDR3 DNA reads TGTGCCAGCAGCGCCGACAGGGCTACTAATGAAAAACTGTTTTTT. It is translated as CASSADRATNEKLFF.

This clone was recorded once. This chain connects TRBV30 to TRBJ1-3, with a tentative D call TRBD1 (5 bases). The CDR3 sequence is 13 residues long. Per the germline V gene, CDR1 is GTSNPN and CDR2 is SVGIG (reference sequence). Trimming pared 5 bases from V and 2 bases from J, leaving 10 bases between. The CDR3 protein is CAWGLGAGNTIYF. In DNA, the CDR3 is TGTGCCTGGGGCTTGGGGGCTGGAAACACCATATATTTT.

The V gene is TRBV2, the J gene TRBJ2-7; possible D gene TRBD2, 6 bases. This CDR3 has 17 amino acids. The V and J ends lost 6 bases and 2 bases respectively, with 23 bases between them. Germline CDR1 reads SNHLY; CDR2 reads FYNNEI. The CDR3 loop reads CASSDWASGRSPYEQYF. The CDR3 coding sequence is TGTGCCAGCAGCGACTGGGCCAGCGGGCGAAGTCCCTACGAGCAGTACTTC.